This T cell receptor beta chain is from a study of technical replicates of blood from a few donors. Clones were read by immunoSEQ multiplex PCR, and TCRdb kept only the in-frame ones, dropping some. In the table there are around 76,000 clones, around nine tenths of which are singletons. The sequence came from a human donor in good health. The sequenced sample was T cells isolated from PBMCs.

CDR3 residues: CAISERGNEKLFF. CDR3 nucleotides: TGTGCCATCAGTGAGCGGGGGAATGAAAAACTGTTTTTT. The rearrangement joins TRBV10-3 to TRBJ1-4; TRBD1 might be the D (5 bases). CDR1 and CDR2 (germline): ENHRY, SYGVKD. This CDR3 spans 13 amino acids. With 2 bases removed from V and 5 bases from J, the gap between germline ends came to 6 bases.